The text below deals with one T cell receptor (beta chain). The record originates from a study of CD8+ T cells in alopecia areata. The CDR3 consists of 12 residues. CDR1 is SQVTM and CDR2 is ANQGSEA in the germline V gene. The V gene lost 0 bases and the J gene lost 6 bases, with 7 bases spanning the gap. Reverse transcription of extracted RNA yielded cDNA, which provided the sequencing template. Measured with immunoSEQ multiplex PCR; TCRdb has only the in-frame clones, and not every one. Of more than 200,000 clones in the sample, 43% are singletons; the top ten hold approximately 2.9%. Treatment of the sample: oral pan-JAK inhibitor, 5-10 mg twice daily.

Specimen: CD4+ T cells sorted from blood, collected around week 37, from a patient treated with tofacitinib. This clonotype was obtained from a human donor with alopecia areata. The rearrangement links TRBV29-1 to TRBJ2-3; D gene unclear. The CDR3 loop is CSVEDVRDTQYF. CDR3 coding DNA: TGCAGCGTTGAAGATGTGAGGGATACGCAGTATTTT.